The text below deals with one T cell receptor beta chain. The entry originates in a study of OX40 agonist ivuxolimab in advanced cancers. The overall study: It was permissible to have had prior anti-PD-1, anti-PD-L1 or anti-CTLA-4 therapy, and approximately 41% had some.

The method was immunoSEQ multiplex PCR; TCRdb's version includes in-frame clones alone and lacks a portion of them. The sample consists of roughly 43,000 clones, 70% to 85% of them appearing once. Sequencing used CD4+ or CD8+ T cells sorted from blood, obtained in a trial of the OX40 agonist ivuxolimab. The sequence was obtained from an adult with an advanced solid tumor such as melanoma, head and neck, liver or kidney cancer.

CDR3 residues: CASSSKPPGAGRGVYGYTF. In nucleotides, the CDR3 is TGCGCCAGCAGCTCGAAACCTCCAGGGGCGGGAAGAGGAGTCTATGGCTACACCTTC. The chain joins TRBV5-1 to TRBJ1-2, with D maybe TRBD1 (6 bases). The CDR3 runs to 19 residues. Germline CDR1 and CDR2: SGHRS and YFSETQ. V lost 3 bases, J lost 4 bases, and 28 bases lay in between.